The 32 T cell receptor beta chains reported below all come from one sample, sequenced in a study of shared clonotypes between healthy human individuals. CD45RO-negative, CCR7-positively selected cells formed the naive CD8 fraction, excluding terminally differentiated effector memory CD45RA+ cells. Measured with immunoSEQ multiplex PCR; TCRdb has only the in-frame clones, and not every one. The sample consists of 2 million to 2.5 million clones, about 95% of them appearing once. Sequencing input: naive CD8+ T cells sorted from blood. Receptors originate from a young man in good health.

The rearrangement uses TRBV4-1 and TRBJ2-7; maybe TRBD1 (8 bases). The CDR3 is 15 residues long. CDR1 and CDR2 (germline): MGHRA, YSYEKL. Trimming left V 2 bases short and J 4 bases short, with 15 bases between. The CDR3 here is CASSQSGTGKYEQYF. The DNA for the CDR3 is TGCGCCAGCAGCCAAAGCGGGACAGGCAAATACGAGCAGTACTTC.

The chain couples TRBV27 to TRBJ2-7; D might be TRBD1 (5 bases). Germline lookup yields CDR1 MNHEY and CDR2 SMNVEV (reference sequence). The CDR3 is 15 residues long. Trimming shortened V by 2 bases and J by 3 bases, and 14 bases separated the two germline ends. This CDR3 is CASSLTYTQGYEQYF. The CDR3 DNA reads as TGTGCCAGCAGTTTAACCTATACTCAGGGCTACGAGCAGTACTTC.

This sequence joins TRBV7-9 and TRBJ1-1, with D unclear. CDR3 size: 16 residues. V shed 10 bases and J shed 4 bases, with 25 bases lying between them. In germline, CDR1 is SEHNR, CDR2 FQNEAQ (reference sequence). The DNA for the CDR3 is TGTGCCACCATAGACCCTCTTGGACCGGAGAGCACTGAAGCTTTCTTT. As protein: CATIDPLGPESTEAFF.

This clone has a single count. The V gene is TRBV4-1, the J gene TRBJ2-7, with 7 bases matching TRBD1. The CDR3 spans 15 residues. The V gene's germline CDR1 is MGHRA and CDR2 YSYEKL. Trimming took 2 bases from V and 3 from J; bases not matched to a gene: 7. The CDR3 sequence: CASSQRQGPNYEQYF. In nucleotides, the CDR3 is TGCGCCAGCAGCCAAAGACAGGGACCCAACTACGAGCAGTACTTC.

This chain connects TRBV21-1 to TRBJ1-1. TRBV21-1 is flagged as a pseudogene. The CDR3 covers 15 residues. The CDR3: CASSKVSEMNTEAFF. The CDR3 nucleotides read TGTGCCAGCAGCAAAGTGAGCGAGATGAACACTGAAGCTTTCTTT.

The V gene is TRBV27, the J gene TRBJ2-7; D unresolved. Germline CDR1 MNHEY, CDR2 SMNVEV (reference sequence). Deletions cut 5 bases from V and 1 base from J, with 12 bases between. The length of the CDR3 is 14 residues. The CDR3 DNA reads TGTGCCAGCAGTCCGTCCGTGTGGTCCTACGAGCAGTACTTC. It translates to CASSPSVWSYEQYF.

The gene calls are TRBV28 and TRBJ2-7; 8 bases are a match to TRBD2. Germline lookup yields CDR1 MDHEN and CDR2 SYDVKM. The V segment lost 4 bases and the J segment 7 bases; nucleotides outside the gene matches: 3. The CDR3 is made up of 12 amino acids. This CDR3 is CASSYGGAEQYF. CDR3 coding DNA: TGTGCCAGCAGTTACGGGGGGGCAGAGCAGTACTTC.

This clone came up once. The V gene is TRBV28, the J gene TRBJ1-1, with a weak D call TRBD1 (5 bases). CDR1 is MDHEN and CDR2 is SYDVKM in the germline V gene. CDR3 length: 14 residues. With 2 bases removed from V and 1 base from J, the gap between germline ends came to 8 bases. In DNA form, the CDR3 reads TGTGCCAGCAGTTTAGTTGGGGCGAACACTGAAGCTTTCTTT. Translating it yields CASSLVGANTEAFF.

This chain links TRBV9 with TRBJ2-2; D not certain. Trimming pared 3 bases from V and 5 bases from J, leaving 5 bases between. This CDR3 has 12 amino acids. Germline CDR1 SGDLS, CDR2 YYNGEE. Here the CDR3 reads CASSDKTGELFF. CDR3 in DNA: TGTGCCAGCAGCGACAAGACCGGGGAGCTGTTTTTT.

V and J are TRBV28 and TRBJ1-2; D unresolved. This CDR3 has 15 amino acids. Deletions cut 5 bases from V and 3 bases from J, with 16 bases between. The germline V gene encodes CDR1 MDHEN and CDR2 SYDVKM. The CDR3 region is CASSLRVYHYYGYTF. CDR3 in DNA: TGTGCCAGCAGTCTCCGGGTCTACCACTACTATGGCTACACCTTC.

The chain employs TRBV7-8 and TRBJ2-1, with D uncertain. The germline V gene has CDR1 SGHVS and CDR2 FQNEAQ. V dropped 0 bases and J dropped 0 bases, with 6 bases sitting between them. CDR3 length: 15 amino acids. The DNA of the CDR3 is TGTGCCAGCAGCTTAGCGCTAAGCTCCTACAATGAGCAGTTCTTC. Translated: CASSLALSSYNEQFF.

The table lists this clone with a count of one. The chain couples TRBV11-3 to TRBJ1-4, with D unclear. V lost 2 bases and J 8 bases, leaving 12 bases between the germline ends. The CDR3 runs to 14 residues. The germline V gene has CDR1 SGHNT and CDR2 YENEEA. CDR3 region: CASSLTQVQEKLFF. Written as DNA, the CDR3 is TGTGCCAGCAGCTTAACGCAGGTGCAGGAAAAACTGTTTTTT. Based on the CDR3 plus reference TRBV11-3 and TRBJ1-4, the full variable domain is EAGVVQSPRYKIIEKKQPVAFWCNPISGHNTLYWYLQNLGQGPELLIRYENEEAVDDSQLPKDRFSAERLKGVDSTLKIQPAELGDSAVYLCASSLTQVQEKLFFGSGTQLSVL.

The rearrangement joins TRBV7-9 to TRBJ1-3; 10 nucleotides match TRBD1. Trimming took 1 base from V and 2 from J; bases not matched to a gene: 2. This CDR3 is 16 amino acids long. In germline, CDR1 is SEHNR, CDR2 FQNEAQ (reference sequence). CDR3 in DNA: TGTGCCAGCAGCTTAGGACAGGGGGCGACTGGAAACACCATATATTTT. It codes for CASSLGQGATGNTIYF.

The chain has TRBV21-1 and TRBJ2-7; the D call in the table, TRBD2, was not verified against the DNA. TRBV21-1 is a recognized pseudogene. The CDR3 contains 16 residues. The CDR3 DNA sequence: TGTGCCAGCAGTAAAGGGACTAGCGGGACGTTCTACGAGCAGTACTTC. Translated: CASSKGTSGTFYEQYF.

The V gene is TRBV11-2, the J gene TRBJ1-5, with a tentative D call TRBD1 (5 bases). This CDR3 is built from 15 residues. Trimming shortened V by 5 bases and J by 5 bases, and 16 bases separated the two germline ends. Germline values: CDR1 SGHAT, CDR2 FQNNGV. This CDR3 reads CASSLARGEDQPQHF. Written as DNA, the CDR3 is TGTGCCAGCAGCCTCGCAAGAGGGGAGGATCAGCCCCAGCATTTT.

This clone was observed a single time. The gene calls are TRBV30 and TRBJ2-5; 9 positions match TRBD2. There are 15 residues in the CDR3. Trimming at V came to 2 bases and at J to 5 bases, leaving 9 bases not matched to a gene. Looked up from germline, CDR1 is GTSNPN and CDR2 is SVGIG (reference sequence). The CDR3 protein is CAWSIWTSEGETQYF. The CDR3 DNA follows: TGTGCCTGGAGTATTTGGACTAGCGAAGGCGAGACCCAGTACTTC.

The V call is TRBV27, the J call TRBJ1-6; D is perhaps TRBD1 (5 bases). Germline V gene data show CDR1 as MNHEY and CDR2 as SMNVEV (reference sequence). Trimming took off 3 bases at V and 10 bases at J, with 13 bases between the two ends. CDR3 length: 14 amino acids. The CDR3 protein is CASSLWQGGSPLHF. In DNA form, the CDR3 reads TGTGCCAGCAGTTTGTGGCAGGGAGGGTCACCCCTCCACTTT.

The V call is TRBV7-6, the J call TRBJ2-2, with 10 bases lining up with TRBD2. Germline values: CDR1 SGHVS, CDR2 FNYEAQ. The CDR3 is 16 amino acids. Trimming removed 5 bases from V and 2 bases from J; junction bases left unmatched: 5. CDR3 sequence (DNA): TGTGCCAGCAGCCCCGGGACTAGCGTAAACACCGGGGAGCTGTTTTTT. Encoded protein: CASSPGTSVNTGELFF.

V and J are TRBV30 and TRBJ1-6; possibly TRBD1 for D (5 bases). CDR3 size: 16 residues. V was clipped by 6 bases and J by 0 bases, with 15 bases between them. Germline lookup yields CDR1 GTSNPN and CDR2 SVGIG (reference sequence). CDR3 nucleotide sequence: TGTGCCTGTACCGGGACTGCAAGCTCCTATAATTCACCCCTCCACTTT. Residues: CACTGTASSYNSPLHF. Based on the CDR3 plus reference TRBV30 and TRBJ1-6, the full variable domain is SQTIHQWPATLVQPVGSPLSLECTVEGTSNPNLYWYRQAAGRGLQLLFYSVGIGQISSEVPQNLSASRPQDRQFILSSKKLLLSDSGFYLCACTGTASSYNSPLHFGNGTRLTVT.

As regards this clone: Different DNA sequences within this sample yield the same CDR3. The chain recombines TRBV6-6 with TRBJ2-3; D unresolved. Per the germline V gene, CDR1 is MNHNY and CDR2 is SVGAGI (reference sequence). The germline V and J ends were trimmed by 0 bases and 0 bases, with 7 bases remaining between them. The CDR3 totals 15 residues. The CDR3 nucleotides read TGTGCCAGCAGTTACTCATCCGGTAGCACAGATACGCAGTATTTT. Residues: CASSYSSGSTDTQYF.

The V gene is TRBV13, the J gene TRBJ2-3; the D gene could be TRBD1 or TRBD2 (6 bases each). CDR3 length: 15 residues. From germline, CDR1 is PRHDT and CDR2 FYEKMQ (reference sequence). Trimming took 5 bases from V and 3 from J, leaving 15 bases between them. The CDR3 sequence is CASSADRLVTDTQYF. CDR3 sequence (DNA): TGTGCCAGCAGCGCGGACAGACTAGTGACAGATACGCAGTATTTT.

In the case of this clone: This CDR3 is also generated by other DNA sequences in the sample. The rearrangement links TRBV27 to TRBJ2-7; 9 bases line up with TRBD2. V shed 2 bases and J 1 base; nucleotides not matched to a gene: 3. The CDR3 spans 15 residues. The V gene's germline CDR1 is MNHEY and CDR2 SMNVEV (reference sequence). The CDR3 is CASSLKTSGSYEQYF. DNA of the CDR3: TGTGCCAGCAGTTTAAAAACTAGCGGGTCCTACGAGCAGTACTTC.

The chain links TRBV6-5 to TRBJ2-3, with a tentative D call TRBD2 (5 bases). Germline V gene data show CDR1 as MNHEY and CDR2 as SVGAGI. This CDR3 spans 13 amino acids. Trimming stripped 2 bases from V and 5 bases from J, with 8 bases between. The CDR3 is CASSYVALDTQYF. DNA for the CDR3: TGTGCCAGCAGTTACGTAGCGTTAGATACGCAGTATTTT.

This CDR3 reads CASSIAGTHYEQYF. Here the CDR3 DNA reads TGTGCCAGCAGCATTGCCGGGACGCACTACGAGCAGTACTTC. This rearrangement joins TRBV5-6 to TRBJ2-7; D possibly matches TRBD1 or TRBD2 (5 bases each). CDR1 is SGHDT and CDR2 is YYEEEE in the germline V gene. The V end was cut by 4 bases, the J end by 3 bases, with 14 bases between. This CDR3 region has 14 residues.

This chain uses TRBV7-8 with TRBJ1-5, with a tentative D call TRBD1 (6 bases). The germline gives CDR1 SGHVS, CDR2 FQNEAQ. This CDR3 comprises 18 residues. V gave up 6 bases and J gave up 0 bases, with 21 bases separating them. The CDR3: CASRSSGTPTYSNQPQHF. The CDR3 DNA reads as TGTGCCAGCAGATCCTCCGGGACACCGACTTATAGCAATCAGCCCCAGCATTTT.

The gene calls are TRBV2 and TRBJ2-7; D remains ambiguous. The V gene lost 3 bases and the J gene lost 0 bases, with 6 bases spanning the gap. This CDR3 region has 13 residues. Germline V lookup: CDR1 SNHLY, CDR2 FYNNEI. DNA of the CDR3: TGTGCCAGCAGTGATATTCTCTCCTACGAGCAGTACTTC. Translated: CASSDILSYEQYF. The full variable domain, completed using reference TRBV2 and TRBJ2-7, is EPEVTQTPSHQVTQMGQEVILRCVPISNHLYFYWYRQILGQKVEFLVSFYNNEISEKSEIFDDQFSVERPDGSNFTLKIRSTKLEDSAMYFCASSDILSYEQYFGPGTRLTVT.

The chain has TRBV7-6 and TRBJ1-2, with 7 nucleotides matching TRBD1. This CDR3 has 15 amino acids. Germline CDR1 is SGHVS and CDR2 is FNYEAQ. V dropped 2 bases and J dropped 2; count of bases not matched to a gene: 5. The CDR3 DNA sequence: TGTGCCAGCAGCTTAAGCGAGGGGGCCAACTATGGCTACACCTTC. Amino acid sequence: CASSLSEGANYGYTF.

In nucleotides, the CDR3 is TGTGCCAGCAGGGGTGCGGGGGGGAGCTCCTACGAGCAGTACTTC. Its translation is CASRGAGGSSYEQYF. This chain joins TRBV28 and TRBJ2-7, with TRBD2 identical over 9 bases. In germline, CDR1 is MDHEN, CDR2 SYDVKM. V shed 6 bases and J 0 bases; nucleotides not matched to a gene: 6. The CDR3 has 15 residues.

This clone has a single count. The chain uses TRBV5-1 and TRBJ1-2; TRBD1 matches 9 bases. The germline V gene has CDR1 SGHRS and CDR2 YFSETQ. CDR3 length: 15 amino acids. V shed 5 bases and J 6 bases; nucleotides not matched to a gene: 11. The CDR3 nucleotides are TGCGCCAGCAGGGCCCCGGGACAGGGAGGGAATGGCTACACCTTC. Its protein product is CASRAPGQGGNGYTF.

This clone was picked up one time. The J gene is TRBJ2-5, the V gene TRBV5-5, with 9 bases fitting TRBD1. V shed 4 bases, J shed 0 bases, and the junction held 10 bases outside the gene matches. The CDR3 extends over 17 amino acids. The germline CDR1 and CDR2 sequences are SGHKS and YYEKEE (reference sequence). The CDR3 nucleotides read TGTGCCAGCAGCCGAAGCGGGACAGGGTTGTACCAAGAGACCCAGTACTTC. The encoded protein is CASSRSGTGLYQETQYF. Based on the CDR3 plus reference TRBV5-5 and TRBJ2-5, the full variable domain is DAGVTQSPTHLIKTRGQQVTLRCSPISGHKSVSWYQQVLGQGPQFIFQYYEKEERGRGNFPDRFSARQFPNYSSELNVNALLLGDSALYLCASSRSGTGLYQETQYFGPGTRLLVL.

This chain joins TRBV9 and TRBJ2-1; 11 bases are shared with TRBD2. The junction had 4 bases not matched to a gene; V was cut back by 2 bases and J by 6 bases. The germline gives CDR1 SGDLS, CDR2 YYNGEE. This CDR3 is 15 amino acids long. The DNA for the CDR3 is TGTGCCAGCAGCGTCGGGACTAGCGGTGCCAATGAGCAGTTCTTC. Translated: CASSVGTSGANEQFF. Combining the CDR3 with reference TRBV9 and TRBJ2-1 gives the whole variable domain DSGVTQTPKHLITATGQRVTLRCSPRSGDLSVYWYQQSLDQGLQFLIQYYNGEERAKGNILERFSAQQFPDLHSELNLSSLELGDSALYFCASSVGTSGANEQFFGPGTRLTVL.

The gene calls are TRBV7-9 and TRBJ1-1, with 9 bases identical to TRBD1. V lost 4 bases, J lost 4 bases, and 10 bases stayed unmatched. Germline lookup yields CDR1 SEHNR and CDR2 FQNEAQ (reference sequence). The CDR3 is 16 residues long. This chain's CDR3 is CASSSGPGTGTTEAFF. The CDR3 DNA follows: TGTGCCAGCAGCTCCGGTCCCGGGACAGGGACCACTGAAGCTTTCTTT.